This TCR beta chain appears in the sequencing data of a study of cytomegalovirus exposure and HLA in healthy donors. The length of the CDR3 is 14 residues. Germline V gives CDR1 LNHNV, CDR2 YYDKDF (reference sequence). V was clipped by 4 bases and J by 7 bases; unmatched bases: 7. Study-level findings and limits: Roughly uniform depth of sequencing across donors was assumed in presence/absence analyses. Most TCR beta V segments were productive about 90% or about 30% of the time in an earlier analysis. A later analysis linked a missense DCLRE1C variant to TCR beta V- and J-gene trimming. An Asian-associated ancestry cluster reportedly showed fewer N-insertions than the roughly 700-donor mean in a later analysis.

In the case of this clone: Its antigen is undetermined.

PCR employed 60 Vbeta and 13 Jbeta primers. This table comes from immunoSEQ multiplex PCR, and its TCRdb copy is limited to in-frame clones, with some not included. The table includes some 180,000 clones, 77% detected once. The clonotype originates from a man younger than 30 in good health and CMV-seronegative. The sequencing sample was made of PBMCs. The rearrangement uses TRBV15 and TRBJ2-1; 7 bases are shared with TRBD1. CDR3 nucleotide sequence: TGTGCCACCAGCATTATCAGACAGGGTAATGAGCAGTTCTTC. Translation gives CATSIIRQGNEQFF.